This passage covers 23 T cell receptor beta chains from one sample sequenced in a study of response to subunit inactivated influenza vaccine. TCRdb processed the RT-PCR reads anew with MiXCR; each CDR3 protein has one entry. The repertoire holds 400,000 to 650,000 distinct CDR3 sequences, roughly 7.9% seen once, with over 10% in the top ten. The starting material was PBMCs from blood, obtained around 25 months after vaccination. The receptor set was obtained from a man between 50 and 69 years old who received an inactivated influenza vaccine.

This rearrangement joins TRBV18 to TRBJ2-7, with D possibly TRBD2 on 5 matching bases. The V end was cut by 0 bases, the J end by 5 bases, with 8 bases between. The CDR3 runs to 13 residues. Germline V CDR1 and CDR2: KGHSH, LQKENI. CDR3 in amino acids: CASSPPVGDEQYF. The CDR3 DNA sequence: TGTGCCAGCTCACCACCGGTCGGGGACGAGCAGTACTTC.

The sample holds many counts of this clonotype. The chain is built from TRBV2 and TRBJ2-5; D uncertain. Trimming took 4 bases from V and 9 from J, leaving 9 bases between them. CDR1 is SNHLY and CDR2 is FYNNEI in the germline V gene. The CDR3 loop spans 11 amino acids. This chain's CDR3 is CASSGLPPQYF. For the CDR3, the DNA is TGTGCCAGCAGTGGGCTGCCTCCCCAGTACTTC.

This clonotype was detected a few times. In this CDR3 the conserved last residue, phenylalanine or tryptophan, is missing, so a read error is likely. The DNA is omitted, as the CDR3 cannot be located on it reliably, and the CDR3 follows TCRdb's listing. This chain joins TRBV2 and TRBJ2-3; no DNA check was done on the table's D call, TRBD1. The CDR3 spans 11 amino acids, including both terminal residues. The V gene's germline CDR1 is SNHLY and CDR2 FYNNEI. This CDR3 is CASSEVVVPDL.

This clonotype showed up many times. The V and J genes are TRBV7-6 and TRBJ2-3; 7 nucleotides agree with TRBD1. The CDR3 length is 15 residues. The germline gives CDR1 SGHVS, CDR2 FNYEAQ. Losses at the gene ends were 3 bases for V and 0 bases for J; bases not matched to a gene: 3. Written as DNA, the CDR3 is TGTGCCAGCAGCTTCGGGACAGCTAGCACAGATACGCAGTATTTT. Translation: CASSFGTASTDTQYF. The full variable domain, with the rest looked up from reference TRBV7-6 and TRBJ2-3, is GAGVSQSPRYKVTKRGQDVALRCDPISGHVSLYWYRQALGQGPEFLTYFNYEAQQDKSGLPNDRFSAERPEGSISTLTIQRTEQRDSAMYRCASSFGTASTDTQYFGPGTRLTVL.

This chain links TRBV4-3 with TRBJ1-6; D gene ambiguous. Germline CDR1 is LGHNA and CDR2 is YSLEER. Trimming removed 0 bases at V and 0 bases at J, with 6 bases between. CDR3 length equals 16 residues. CDR3 DNA: TGCGCCAGCAGCCAAGAATCGAGCTCCTATAATTCACCCCTCCACTTT. Encoded protein: CASSQESSSYNSPLHF.

There are many counts of this clonotype. This rearrangement joins TRBV6-1 to TRBJ1-4, with TRBD1 matching 8 bases. The CDR3 has 13 residues. From germline, CDR1 is MNHNS and CDR2 SASEGT. V was clipped by 6 bases and J by 7 bases; unmatched bases: 4. The CDR3 bases are TGTGCCAGCAGCACAGGGGGTGTTGAAAAACTGTTTTTT. Amino acids: CASSTGGVEKLFF.

The chain uses TRBV6-5 and TRBJ1-1; D remains ambiguous. The CDR3 runs 13 residues. V was clipped by 4 bases and J by 5 bases, with 11 bases between them. Germline CDR1 MNHEY, CDR2 SVGAGI. CDR3 in DNA: TGTGCCAGCAGTTCCCCGCGGGAGACTGAAGCTTTCTTT. It encodes CASSSPRETEAFF.

The chain recombines TRBV6-2 or TRBV6-3 with TRBJ2-2; possibly TRBD2 for D (6 bases). This CDR3 is 15 amino acids long. V shed 10 bases and J shed 4 bases, with 19 bases lying between them. Germline CDR1 is MNHEY and CDR2 is SVGEGT. CDR3 in DNA: TGTGCCACTTACACAGGAGAGGGAGGCACCGGGGAGCTGTTTTTT. Amino acids: CATYTGEGGTGELFF.

Worth noting for this clonotype: The CDR3 carries no conserved terminal phenylalanine or tryptophan, so it likely arises from a read error. This chain connects TRBV28 to TRBJ2-2, with 7 bases aligning to TRBD1. The CDR3 sequence is 20 residues long. Germline V lookup: CDR1 MDHEN, CDR2 SYDVKM. J lost 0 bases, V lost 5 bases, and 18 bases had no gene match. DNA for the CDR3: TGTGCCAGCAGTAATTGGGGACAGCACCGAGTTTACCCGAACACCGGGGAGCTGTTTTCT. Protein product: CASSNWGQHRVYPNTGELFS.

This clonotype was counted only a few times. The V and J genes are TRBV5-1 and TRBJ2-5; D is ambiguous. This CDR3 has 14 residues. V was clipped by 5 bases and J by 5 bases, with 16 bases between them. The germline V gene has CDR1 SGHRS and CDR2 YFSETQ. The CDR3 loop is CASSLQTPPETQYF. The CDR3 DNA reads TGCGCCAGCAGTCTACAGACACCCCCGGAGACCCAGTACTTC. Complete variable domain (other parts from reference TRBV5-1 and TRBJ2-5): KAGVTQTPRYLIKTRGQQVTLSCSPISGHRSVSWYQQTPGQGLQFLFEYFSETQRNKGNFPGRFSGRQFSNSRSEMNVSTLELGDSALYLCASSLQTPPETQYFGPGTRLLVL.

This clonotype has a handful of counts. In DNA, the CDR3 is TGCAGTGCTCCATGGTCAGCGAACACTGAAGCTTTCTTT. This translates into CSAPWSANTEAFF. The V call is TRBV20-1, the J call TRBJ1-1; no clear D gene. Per the germline V gene, CDR1 is DFQATT and CDR2 is SNEGSKA (reference sequence). The CDR3 is made up of 13 amino acids. Deletions cut 5 bases from V and 1 base from J, with 11 bases between.

This rearrangement joins TRBV7-8 to TRBJ2-4, with 7 bases that match TRBD2. Germline values: CDR1 SGHVS, CDR2 FQNEAQ. Losses at the gene ends were 5 bases for V and 11 bases for J; bases not matched to a gene: 12. This CDR3 comprises 14 residues. For the CDR3, the DNA is TGTGCCAGCAGCCCCCTCGAGGGTCTAGCGGTTCAGTACTTC. It translates to CASSPLEGLAVQYF.

This clonotype was counted only a few times. One end of the junction varies from germline; a read error may be responsible. This sequence joins TRBV7-2 and TRBJ2-5; tentatively, D is TRBD2 (6 bases). CDR1 and CDR2 from the germline V gene are SGHTA and FQGNSA. The CDR3 sequence is 13 residues long. DNA for the CDR3: TGTGCCAGCAGCTTTAAGAGTCCGGGACTGCACAACTTC. Its protein product is CASSFKSPGLHNF.

In this sample, this clonotype turned up a few times. The V and J genes are TRBV18 and TRBJ1-5, with TRBD1 matching 10 bases. Germline V CDR1 and CDR2: KGHSH, LQKENI. CDR3 length equals 16 residues. Trimming took 3 bases from V and 4 from J; bases not matched to a gene: 6. CDR3: CASSPMDRGDNQPQHF. CDR3 DNA sequence: TGTGCCAGCTCACCGATGGACAGGGGGGATAATCAGCCCCAGCATTTT.

This clonotype was counted a few times. The chain has TRBV12-3 or TRBV12-4 and TRBJ1-5; D unclear. The ends were cut back, 1 base at V and 0 bases at J, with 10 bases in the middle. The CDR3 loop spans 16 amino acids. The chain's CDR3 is CASSLGVGNSNQPQHF. The CDR3 region has the DNA TGTGCCAGCAGTTTAGGGGTGGGGAATAGCAATCAGCCCCAGCATTTT.

This clonotype was observed a few times. The chain has TRBV2 and TRBJ2-7; TRBD1 is a possible D gene (6 bases). The CDR3 covers 16 residues. Germline assignment: CDR1 SNHLY and CDR2 FYNNEI. The V gene lost 7 bases and the J gene lost 1 base, with 20 bases spanning the gap. The CDR3 here is CASTSGSGTLSYEQYF. The CDR3, as DNA: TGTGCCAGCACTTCGGGTAGTGGGACATTATCCTACGAGCAGTACTTC.

This clonotype was seen a handful of times. CDR3 sequence: CASSRGDLDYNEQFF. In DNA, the CDR3 is TGTGCCAGCAGCCGGGGGGACCTGGACTACAATGAGCAGTTCTTC. The chain is built from TRBV11-2 and TRBJ2-1; 7 positions match TRBD2. Germline values: CDR1 SGHAT, CDR2 FQNNGV. V lost 5 bases to trimming and J lost 3 bases; unmatched junction nucleotides: 7. The CDR3 contains 15 residues.

This clonotype was counted only a few times. The CDR3 loop is CASGPRQETQYF. CDR3 bases: TGTGCCAGCGGCCCGAGGCAAGAGACCCAGTACTTC. The rearrangement links TRBV6-1 to TRBJ2-5; D ambiguous. The CDR3 covers 12 residues. Trimming removed 8 bases from V and 2 bases from J, with 9 bases in between. Germline lookup yields CDR1 MNHNS and CDR2 SASEGT.

This clonotype was found many times. The chain has TRBV29-1 and TRBJ2-3; maybe TRBD1 (6 bases). The CDR3 spans 13 residues. Germline CDR1 and CDR2: SQVTM and ANQGSEA. V lost 3 bases and J 2 bases, leaving 9 bases between the germline ends. The DNA for the CDR3 is TGCAGCGTTGACGGGGACAACACAGATACGCAGTATTTT. Translation: CSVDGDNTDTQYF.

V gene TRBV20-1 combines with J gene TRBJ2-7, with 7 bases fitting TRBD2. Germline V lookup: CDR1 DFQATT, CDR2 SNEGSKA (reference sequence). V shed 4 bases and J 2 bases; nucleotides not matched to a gene: 5. CDR3 size: 13 residues. CDR3 sequence (DNA): TGCAGTGCTAAGATAGCGGGTCCCTACGAGCAGTACTTC. Protein sequence: CSAKIAGPYEQYF.

The rearrangement joins TRBV24-1 to TRBJ2-3; weak D call: TRBD2 (6 bases). Trimming took off 3 bases at V and 2 bases at J, with 11 bases between the two ends. Germline lookup yields CDR1 KGHDR and CDR2 SFDVKD. The CDR3 is 15 residues long. The CDR3 spells CATSDRDSNTDTQYF. As DNA, the CDR3 is TGTGCCACCAGTGATCGGGACTCTAACACAGATACGCAGTATTTT.

This clonotype was observed at least ten times. The V and J genes are TRBV12-3 or TRBV12-4 and TRBJ1-2; the D gene is possibly TRBD1 (6 bases). Trimming cost V 6 bases and J 4 bases, with 18 bases left between them. The CDR3 contains 15 residues. Written as DNA, the CDR3 is TGTGCCAGCAGACGCGACGGGGGCAGTGTCTATGGCTACACCTTC. Residues: CASRRDGGSVYGYTF.

This clonotype was detected many times. This rearrangement joins TRBV5-1 to TRBJ2-1; 7 nucleotides match TRBD2. The CDR3 is 15 amino acids. The germline V gene encodes CDR1 SGHRS and CDR2 YFSETQ. V was clipped by 0 bases and J by 3 bases; unmatched bases: 3. The CDR3 DNA is TGCGCCAGCAGCTTGGAGGCGGGAGTCTACAATGAGCAGTTCTTC. Encoded protein: CASSLEAGVYNEQFF. Looking up the rest from reference TRBV5-1 and TRBJ2-1 gives the full variable domain: KAGVTQTPRYLIKTRGQQVTLSCSPISGHRSVSWYQQTPGQGLQFLFEYFSETQRNKGNFPGRFSGRQFSNSRSEMNVSTLELGDSALYLCASSLEAGVYNEQFFGPGTRLTVL.